This is a list of T cell receptor beta chains from one sample in a study of T-cell reconstitution after alpha-beta-depleted transplantation in children. TCRdb redid the calling of the PCR reads with MiXCR, one entry per CDR3 protein. The table lists approximately 490,000 distinct CDR3 sequences, around 13% of them singletons, with around 5.8% in the top ten. Specimen: PBMCs from the stem cell graft donor, collected from the stem cell graft. The source is a human donor who donated a stem cell graft to a child with combined immunodeficiency. Each CDR3 is given with its conserved first and last residue. The D gene is left open where the match is weak. Where a row states a size, it is once, few, many or the class of an expanded clone; other rows omit it.

J gene	V gene	clone size	D gene	CDR3 DNA	CDR3 protein
TRBJ2-7	TRBV7-9	few	TRBD2	TGTGCCAGCAGCTTGGGGGGGACGACTAGCGGGACCTACGAGCAGTACTTC	CASSLGGTTSGTYEQYF
TRBJ2-7	TRBV6-5	many	-	TGTGCCAGCAGTTACTCTATGGAGGGGCCGGAGCAGTACTTC	CASSYSMEGPEQYF
TRBJ1-4	TRBV20-1	-	-	TGCAGTGCTTCGCCCCAGGGAAGGGTTGAAAAACTGTTTTTT	CSASPQGRVEKLFF
TRBJ2-7	TRBV6-5	few	TRBD2	TGTGCCAGCAGTTCTCCACTAACTAGCGGGCTGACCTACGAGCAGTACTTC	CASSSPLTSGLTYEQYF
TRBJ2-7	TRBV9	few	-	TGTGCCAGCAGCGCAGGGGATACCTACGAGCAGTACTTC	CASSAGDTYEQYF
TRBJ2-3	TRBV6-5	-	TRBD2	TGTGCCAGCAGTTACTCGGGACTAGATCTTCAGTATTTT	CASSYSGLDLQYF
TRBJ2-2	TRBV5-1	-	-	TGCGCCAGCAGCTCCTCATCACAGGGTTGGACCGGGGAGCTGTTTTTT	CASSSSSQGWTGELFF
TRBJ2-2	TRBV20-1	few	-	TGCAGTGCTTACGGGCCAACGAACACCGGGGAGCTGTTTTTT	CSAYGPTNTGELFF
TRBJ2-3	TRBV21-1	-	-	TGTGCCAGCAGCCAACTAGGGGCTCCTAGCAACCCAACAGATACGCAGTATTTT	CASSQLGAPSNPTDTQYF
TRBJ2-1	TRBV7-8	-	-	TGTGCCAGCAGCGGCCCCCAGGGCAATGAGCAGTTCTTC	CASSGPQGNEQFF
TRBJ2-2	TRBV7-8	-	-	TGTGCCAGCAGCTTGTGGACAGTCAACACCGGGGAGCTGTTTTTT	CASSLWTVNTGELFF
TRBJ2-4	TRBV7-2	few	-	TGTGCCAGCAGTCTCGACTTAGACATTCAGTACTTC	CASSLDLDIQYF
TRBJ2-7	TRBV29-1	few	TRBD1	TGCAGCGGCGGGACAGGGCTTTCCTCCGAGCAGTACTTC	CSGGTGLSSEQYF
TRBJ2-3	TRBV5-1	many	-	TGCGCCAGCAGGAACCACGGAGGGAGCACAGATACGCAGTATTTT	CASRNHGGSTDTQYF
TRBJ1-1	TRBV6-1	many	-	TGTGCCAGCAGCCCCCAGGGCAGAACTGAAGCTTTCTTT	CASSPQGRTEAFF
TRBJ2-3	TRBV12-3/TRBV12-4	few	TRBD2	TGTGCCAGCAGTTACGGGGGGACTAGCGGGAGTACAGATACGCAGTATTTT	CASSYGGTSGSTDTQYF
TRBJ2-3	TRBV7-9	many	-	TGTGCCAGCAGCTTGGATCCAGATACGCAGTATTTT	CASSLDPDTQYF
TRBJ2-3	TRBV15	-	-	TGTGCCACTTTTGGGTTACTTTCCCCTTATAGCACAGATACGCAGTATTTT	CATFGLLSPYSTDTQYF
TRBJ2-2	TRBV9	few	-	TGTGCCAGCAACTCACCCCACGACCCCGCGAACACCGGGGAGCTGTTTTTT	CASNSPHDPANTGELFF
TRBJ2-1	TRBV5-1	few	TRBD2	TGCGCCAGCGGCCAGTTTAGCAGCGGGAGGTACAATGAGCAGTTCTTC	CASGQFSSGRYNEQFF
TRBJ2-1	TRBV3-1	many	TRBD1	TGTGCCAGCAGCCAAGCAGTACACGGGACAGGGAAGGACAATGAGCAGTTCTTC	CASSQAVHGTGKDNEQFF
TRBJ2-2	TRBV5-1	-	-	TGCGCCAGCAGCTTGTATTCGGGAAGTTTTACCGGGGAGCTGTTTTTT	CASSLYSGSFTGELFF
TRBJ2-7	TRBV5-1	-	-	TGCGCCAGCTCGGGACTCGGCGCCTTCTACGAGCAGTACTTC	CASSGLGAFYEQYF
TRBJ1-6	TRBV12-3/TRBV12-4	-	TRBD1	TGTGCCAGCAGTCGAGAGACAGGGTTTTCACCCCTCCACTTT	CASSRETGFSPLHF
TRBJ2-7	TRBV4-3	-	TRBD1	TGCGCCAGTTCTTTGGACAGGGGGTATTACGAGCGGTACTTC	CASSLDRGYYERYF
TRBJ1-2	TRBV12-3/TRBV12-4	many	-	TGTGCCAGCAGCTGGGGGCAGGATGGCTACACCTTC	CASSWGQDGYTF
TRBJ2-7	TRBV27	-	TRBD2	TGTGCCAGCAGTCCATGGGTTGGGACTAGCGGTACCTACGAGCAGTACTTC	CASSPWVGTSGTYEQYF
TRBJ1-2	TRBV12-3/TRBV12-4	-	-	TGTGCCAGCACCAGGCTTAACTATGGCTACACCTTC	CASTRLNYGYTF
TRBJ2-1	TRBV12-3/TRBV12-4	few	TRBD2	TGTGCCAGCAGCCCTCTAGCGGGACCCTACAATGAGCAGTTCTTC	CASSPLAGPYNEQFF
TRBJ2-1	TRBV18	-	TRBD1	TGTGCCAGCTCACCGTCACAGGGGAGATACAATGAGCAGTTCTTC	CASSPSQGRYNEQFF
TRBJ2-1	TRBV12-3/TRBV12-4	-	TRBD1	TGTGCCAGCAGACAGGGGGTGAACAATGAGCAGTTCTTC	CASRQGVNNEQFF
TRBJ2-2	TRBV11-1	-	-	TGTGCCAGCAGCCAGGGGCACCGGAACACCGGGGAGCTGTTTTTT	CASSQGHRNTGELFF
TRBJ2-5	TRBV20-1	-	-	TGCAGTGCTAAACGAGGACTACTCGGTGTGGAGACCCAGTACTTC	CSAKRGLLGVETQYF
TRBJ2-1	TRBV11-2	many	TRBD2	TGTGCCAGCAGAAAGGGAGGCAGGGTAGCTAGCGGGAGGGGCAATGAGCAGTTCTTC	CASRKGGRVASGRGNEQFF
TRBJ2-1	TRBV12-3/TRBV12-4	-	TRBD1	TGTGCCAGCAGTGATACAGGGGGCCCGAACAATGAGCAGTTCTTC	CASSDTGGPNNEQFF
TRBJ2-7	TRBV11-2	few	-	TGTGCCAGCAGCCGCGCACGAAAGCAGTACTTC	CASSRARKQYF
TRBJ2-3	TRBV12-3/TRBV12-4	many	-	TGTGCCAGCAGCCCCATAGGGGCCGCCACAGATACGCAGTATTTT	CASSPIGAATDTQYF
TRBJ2-5	TRBV6-1	-	TRBD1	TGTGCCAGCAGGATGGACAGGTGGGGAATAGAGACCCAGTACTTC	CASRMDRWGIETQYF
TRBJ2-4	TRBV12-3/TRBV12-4	-	-	TGTGCCAGCAGTTTAGGGCAGTTAGATCAGTACTTC	CASSLGQLDQYF
TRBJ2-5	TRBV5-4	many	-	TGTGCCAGCAGCTTCAACAGCTTTAGGATGGAGACCCAGTACTTC	CASSFNSFRMETQYF
TRBJ1-4	TRBV7-9	few	-	TGTGCCAGCAGCTTAAGCCGGCCGAACGCGAATGAAAAACTGTTTTTT	CASSLSRPNANEKLFF
TRBJ2-7	TRBV6-2/TRBV6-3	-	TRBD1	TGTGCCCATTCCCCAGCTGGGACAGGTCGCGAGCAGTACTTC	CAHSPAGTGREQYF
TRBJ1-5	TRBV12-3/TRBV12-4	-	-	TGTGCCAGCAGTTCCGGGGGGTTATATAGCAATCAGCCCCAGCATTTT	CASSSGGLYSNQPQHF
TRBJ2-1	TRBV24-1	few	-	TGTGCCACCAGTGACACGTGGGGGCCGGGGTACAATGAGCAGTTCTTC	CATSDTWGPGYNEQFF
TRBJ2-3	TRBV11-1	few	-	TGTGCCAGCAGCAACCGGGGCCCGGATACGCAGTATTTT	CASSNRGPDTQYF
TRBJ1-1	TRBV20-1	-	-	TGCAGTGCGAGGGATCAGATAGTCACTGAAGCTTTCTTT	CSARDQIVTEAFF
TRBJ2-3	TRBV20-1	few	TRBD2	TGCAGTGCTAGATTCCCTAGCGGGCAAACAGATACGCAGTATTTT	CSARFPSGQTDTQYF
TRBJ2-3	TRBV5-1	few	TRBD2	TGCGCCAGCAGCTTGGGACTAGCGGGGGAGGTAGATACGCAGTATTTT	CASSLGLAGEVDTQYF
TRBJ2-1	TRBV7-8	-	TRBD2	TGTGCCAGCAGCCTCCTTCAACTAGCGGGAGGGTTTTACAATGAGCAGTTCTTC	CASSLLQLAGGFYNEQFF
TRBJ1-2	TRBV7-9	-	-	TGTGCCAGCTCCCCCCGACAGGTGCACGACTATGGCTACACCTTC	CASSPRQVHDYGYTF
TRBJ2-5	TRBV7-8	-	TRBD1	TGTGCCAGCAGCCCGACCGGGACAGGGATCCAAGAGACCCAGTACTTC	CASSPTGTGIQETQYF
TRBJ1-6	TRBV25-1	many	-	TGTGCCAGCACCCAGACCGGAATACAACCCCTCCACTTT	CASTQTGIQPLHF